One sample yielded the 8 T cell receptor beta chains listed below, sequenced in a study of OX40 agonist ivuxolimab in advanced cancers. The library was built by means of the immunoSEQ multiplex PCR assay. TCRdb mirrors the immuneACCESS table, restricted to in-frame sequences. Some clones are absent from its copies; in checked studies, under half trace to an unresolved V gene, and the reason for the others is unknown. Recorded for this sample are over 70,000 clones; just under 90% of them occurred a single time. The leading ten clones occupy around 1.6% of the sample. Sequencing was performed on CD4+ or CD8+ T cells sorted from blood, taken in a trial of the OX40 agonist ivuxolimab. The receptor set was obtained from an adult with an advanced solid tumor such as melanoma, head and neck, liver or kidney cancer.

Remarks on this clone: A read error may account for a junction end that differs from germline. The chain employs TRBV6-6 and TRBJ2-1; TRBD1 matches at 11 bases. Germline CDR1 reads MNHNY; CDR2 reads SVGAGI (reference sequence). This CDR3 has 15 residues. Here the CDR3 DNA reads TGTGCCAGCAGCTACTCGGACAGGGGGCAAAATGAGCAGTTCTTC. It yields the protein CASSYSDRGQNEQFF.

CDR3 nucleotide sequence: TGCGCCAGCAGCCCGGGGGGAGGGAACAATGAGCAGTTCTTC. This gives the protein CASSPGGGNNEQFF. The V call is TRBV5-1, the J call TRBJ2-1, with 7 bases identical to TRBD2. The CDR3 length is 14 residues. J gave up 5 bases and V 4 bases, and 6 bases lay outside the gene matches. Germline CDR1 SGHRS, CDR2 YFSETQ.

The rearrangement uses TRBV19 and TRBJ2-5, with TRBD1 matching over 8 bases. Germline V gives CDR1 LNHDA, CDR2 SQIVND (reference sequence). Unmatched junction bases numbered 6, after V lost 3 bases and J lost 3 bases. The CDR3 loop spans 15 amino acids. The CDR3: CASSIAGGGEETQYF. The CDR3 DNA reads as TGTGCCAGTAGTATCGCAGGGGGCGGAGAAGAGACCCAGTACTTC.

Concerning this clone itself: One end of the junction does not line up with germline, which may come from a read error. The chain carries TRBV7-7 and TRBJ2-5, with 9 bases fitting TRBD2. Germline assignment: CDR1 SSHAT and CDR2 FNYEAQ (reference sequence). This CDR3 has 15 residues. The CDR3 coding sequence is TGTGCTAGCAGCTTAGCGGGGGCGAAGGCGGAGACCCAGTACTTC. Translated: CASSLAGAKAETQYF.

This sequence joins TRBV21-1 and TRBJ2-7; the D call of TRBD2 is as the table states it, not checked on the DNA. TRBV21-1 corresponds to a pseudogene. This CDR3 is 16 amino acids long. CDR3 coding DNA: TGTGCCAGCAGCAAAGGTGGGACTGGTGGAAGATACGAGCAGTACTTC. It is translated as CASSKGGTGGRYEQYF.

The J gene is TRBJ2-3, the V gene TRBV5-1; D is unclear. V dropped 7 bases and J dropped 6 bases, with 9 bases sitting between them. Looked up from germline, CDR1 is SGHRS and CDR2 is YFSETQ. This CDR3 is 11 amino acids long. The CDR3 coding sequence is TGCGCCAGCGCCGGCCTGGATACGCAGTATTTT. As protein: CASAGLDTQYF.

V is TRBV5-5 and J is TRBJ1-1; D remains unclear. This CDR3 region has 15 residues. The V and J ends lost 2 bases and 4 bases respectively, with 15 bases between them. CDR1 and CDR2 (germline): SGHKS, YYEKEE (reference sequence). The CDR3 loop reads CASSFGGGDITEAFF. The CDR3 DNA sequence: TGTGCCAGCAGCTTCGGTGGAGGAGATATCACTGAAGCTTTCTTT.

As DNA, the CDR3 is TGCAGCGTTGGGGGCGAAACTCACGGCAATGAGCAGTTCTTC. Its protein is CSVGGETHGNEQFF. The chain is built from TRBV29-1 and TRBJ2-1; TRBD1 might be the D (5 bases). V shed 4 bases and J shed 6 bases, with 16 bases lying between them. Germline V gene sequence: CDR1 SQVTM, CDR2 ANQGSEA. CDR3 length: 14 residues.